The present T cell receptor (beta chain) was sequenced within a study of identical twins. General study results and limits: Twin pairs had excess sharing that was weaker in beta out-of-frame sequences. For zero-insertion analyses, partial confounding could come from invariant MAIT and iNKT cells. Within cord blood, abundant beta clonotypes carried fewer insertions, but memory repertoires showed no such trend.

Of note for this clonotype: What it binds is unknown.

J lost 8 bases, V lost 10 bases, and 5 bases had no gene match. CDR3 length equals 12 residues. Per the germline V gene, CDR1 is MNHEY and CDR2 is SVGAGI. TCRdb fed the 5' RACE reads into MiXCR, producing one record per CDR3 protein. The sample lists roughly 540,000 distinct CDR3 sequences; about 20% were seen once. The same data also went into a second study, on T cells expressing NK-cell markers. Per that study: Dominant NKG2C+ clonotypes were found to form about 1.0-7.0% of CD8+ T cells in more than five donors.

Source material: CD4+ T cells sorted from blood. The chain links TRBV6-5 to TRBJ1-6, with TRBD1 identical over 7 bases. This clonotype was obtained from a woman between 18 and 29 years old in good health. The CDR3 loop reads CATGQADSPLHF. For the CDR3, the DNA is TGTGCCACTGGACAGGCTGATTCACCCCTCCACTTT.